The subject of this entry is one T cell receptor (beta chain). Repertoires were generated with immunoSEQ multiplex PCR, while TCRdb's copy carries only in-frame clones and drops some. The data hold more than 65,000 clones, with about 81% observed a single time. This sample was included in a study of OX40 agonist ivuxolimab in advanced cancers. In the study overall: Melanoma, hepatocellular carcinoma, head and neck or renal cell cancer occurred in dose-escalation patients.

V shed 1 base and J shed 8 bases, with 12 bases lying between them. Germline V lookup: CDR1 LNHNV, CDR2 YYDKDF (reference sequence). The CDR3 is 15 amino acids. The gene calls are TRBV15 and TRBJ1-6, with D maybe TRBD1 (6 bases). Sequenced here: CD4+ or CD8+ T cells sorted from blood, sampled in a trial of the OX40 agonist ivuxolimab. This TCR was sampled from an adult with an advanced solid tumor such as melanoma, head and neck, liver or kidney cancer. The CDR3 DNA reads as TGTGCCACCAGCAGAGCGGCGGGGGGCGATTCACCCCTCCACTTT. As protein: CATSRAAGGDSPLHF.